This T cell receptor beta chain comes out of a study of beta chain features in type 1 diabetes. This clone was detected only a few times. Antigen: not known. Sequenced material consisted of expressed TCRB transcripts (all of the isolated RNA was reverse transcribed). About 3.6 million reads were obtained on average from naive, central memory and regulatory T cell samples. The table came from immunoSEQ multiplex PCR; TCRdb's copy has only in-frame clones and leaves some out. The table has about 360,000 clones, around an eighth seen once. The collection from each donor was one heparinised blood draw averaging about 116 mL. V lost 3 bases and J 2 bases, leaving 14 bases between the germline ends. The length of the CDR3 is 15 residues. The germline V gene encodes CDR1 MNHEY and CDR2 SVGAGI. Study observations and caveats: The VDJ junctions of type 1 diabetes patients carried fewer insertions and more deletions. When Type 1 diabetes patients were examined, their TCRB CDR3s proved moderately but significantly shorter in all four CD4+ subsets. Still unanswered here is whether HLA type influences TCRB rearrangement.

This clonotype originated in a woman under 30 with type 1 diabetes. Sequencing used naive CD4+ T cells from blood. This chain links TRBV6-5 with TRBJ2-7; D not certain. The CDR3: CASSYSDASAYEQYF. In DNA form, the CDR3 reads TGTGCCAGCAGTTATTCGGATGCCAGCGCCTACGAGCAGTACTTC.